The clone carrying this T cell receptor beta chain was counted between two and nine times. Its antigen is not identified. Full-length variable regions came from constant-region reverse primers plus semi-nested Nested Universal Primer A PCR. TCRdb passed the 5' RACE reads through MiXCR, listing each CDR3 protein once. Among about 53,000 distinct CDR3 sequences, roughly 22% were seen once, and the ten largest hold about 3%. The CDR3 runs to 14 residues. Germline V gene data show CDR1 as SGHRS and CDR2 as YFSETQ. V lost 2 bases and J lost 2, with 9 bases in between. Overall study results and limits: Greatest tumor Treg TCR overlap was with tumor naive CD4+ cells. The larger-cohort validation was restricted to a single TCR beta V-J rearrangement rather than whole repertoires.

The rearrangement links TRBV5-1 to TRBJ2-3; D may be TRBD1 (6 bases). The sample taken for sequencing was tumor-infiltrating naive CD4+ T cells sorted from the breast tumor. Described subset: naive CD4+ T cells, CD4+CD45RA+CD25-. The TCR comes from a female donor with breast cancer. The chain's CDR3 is CASSFGQTTDTQYF. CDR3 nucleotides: TGCGCCAGCAGCTTTGGACAGACCACAGATACGCAGTATTTT.